Listed here are 14 T cell receptor beta chains from one sample, sequenced in a study of blood T cell repertoires in COVID-19. Method: immunoSEQ multiplex PCR; TCRdb's copy keeps in-frame clones and lacks some. The sample lists fewer than 300,000 clones, approximately 90% occurring once. Sequencing was done on a sample of peripheral blood. Receptor source: a man over 45 with COVID-19, enrolled during active disease.

The rearrangement links TRBV6-1 to TRBJ1-2; no firm D call. Per germline, CDR1 MNHNS and CDR2 SASEGT. The CDR3 runs to 16 residues. V dropped 3 bases and J dropped 4 bases, with 18 bases sitting between them. The CDR3: CASSEAHGEGAYGYTF. CDR3 DNA sequence: TGTGCCAGCAGTGAGGCGCACGGGGAGGGTGCCTATGGCTACACCTTC.

The rearrangement links TRBV18 to TRBJ1-6; unclear D gene. From germline, CDR1 is KGHSH and CDR2 LQKENI. Trimming took 2 bases from V and 13 from J, leaving 12 bases between them. The CDR3 contains 13 residues. The CDR3 DNA is TGTGCCAGCTCACCAGGCGGCCTGGGTCCCCTCCACTTT. Its translation: CASSPGGLGPLHF.

CDR3: CASKFTRSSGNTIYF. The CDR3 DNA reads as TGTGCCAGCAAATTTACCCGGAGCTCTGGAAACACCATATATTTT. The J gene is TRBJ1-3, the V gene TRBV13, with D uncertain. Germline CDR1 PRHDT, CDR2 FYEKMQ (reference sequence). Trimming pared 7 bases from V and 0 bases from J, leaving 13 bases between. The CDR3 sequence is 15 residues long.

This clone has only a few counts. The chain has TRBV11-3 and TRBJ1-4; 10 nucleotides match TRBD1. The CDR3 runs to 15 residues. The J segment lost 6 bases and the V segment lost 2 bases, leaving 3 bases of the junction unmatched. Germline CDR1 reads SGHNT; CDR2 reads YENEEA. CDR3 in DNA: TGTGCCAGCAGCTTAAGGACAGGGGGGGATGAAAAACTGTTTTTT. This encodes CASSLRTGGDEKLFF.

This clone has a single count. The chain uses TRBV7-2 and TRBJ1-4; 8 positions match TRBD1. The germline V gene encodes CDR1 SGHTA and CDR2 FQGNSA. J was trimmed by 5 bases and V by 6 bases; bases with no gene match: 5. The CDR3 is 14 residues long. The CDR3 DNA reads as TGTGCCAGCAGACTAGACAGGGGAAATGAAAAACTGTTTTTT. Amino acid sequence: CASRLDRGNEKLFF. Filled out from reference TRBV7-2 and TRBJ1-4, the complete variable domain reads GAGVSQSPSNKVTEKGKDVELRCDPISGHTALYWYRQSLGQGLEFLIYFQGNSAPDKSGLPSDRFSAERTGGSVSTLTIQRTQQEDSAVYLCASRLDRGNEKLFFGSGTQLSVL.

The J gene is TRBJ1-6, the V gene TRBV6-5; maybe TRBD1 (6 bases). Trimming left V 4 bases short and J 14 bases short, with 12 bases between. The CDR3 has 12 amino acids. In germline, CDR1 is MNHEY, CDR2 SVGAGI. The CDR3 region is CASSLDRSALHF. CDR3 nucleotides: TGTGCCAGCAGTTTAGACAGGTCGGCCCTCCACTTT.

The V gene is TRBV24-1, the J gene TRBJ1-4, with a weak D call TRBD1 (6 bases). CDR1 is KGHDR, CDR2 SFDVKD, per germline. The CDR3 has 16 amino acids. Trimming removed 1 base from V and 3 bases from J, with 11 bases in between. CDR3 sequence reads: CATSDFRAGANEKLFF. As DNA, the CDR3 is TGTGCCACCAGTGATTTCAGGGCAGGGGCTAATGAAAAACTGTTTTTT.

The rearrangement links TRBV5-6 to TRBJ2-1; 7 bases match TRBD2. V was pared by 1 base and J by 4 bases, with 8 bases of the junction left unmatched. The CDR3 is 16 amino acids. Germline V gene lookup returns CDR1 SGHDT and CDR2 YYEEEE. For the CDR3, the DNA is TGTGCCAGCAGCTTGTACGGGGGAGGGGTGTACAATGAGCAGTTCTTC. Encoded protein: CASSLYGGGVYNEQFF.

V usage is TRBV6-5 and J usage is TRBJ2-4, with a weak D call TRBD2 (5 bases). CDR1 is MNHEY and CDR2 is SVGAGI in the germline V gene. The CDR3 length is 14 residues. V lost 6 bases and J lost 0, with 9 bases in between. This chain's CDR3 is CASSAGVAKNIQYF. The CDR3 bases are TGTGCCAGCAGCGCGGGTGTAGCCAAAAACATTCAGTACTTC.

This clone occurred once. At one boundary the junction diverges from the germline segment, which might be a read error. The identical CDR3 is also encoded by other nucleotide sequences in the sample. The V gene is TRBV3-1 (or the pseudogene TRBV3-2), the J gene TRBJ1-1, with D possibly matching TRBD1 (5 bases). The CDR3 runs to 13 residues. The germline gives CDR1 LGHDT, CDR2 YNNKEL (reference sequence). CDR3 residues: CASSGEGNTEAFF. In DNA, the CDR3 is TGTGCCAGCAGCGGGGAGGGGAACACTGAGGCTTTCTTT.

This chain connects TRBV4-1 to TRBJ1-2; the D gene is possibly TRBD1 (6 bases). Looked up from germline, CDR1 is MGHRA and CDR2 is YSYEKL. V was shortened by 1 base and J by 2 bases, with 14 bases between the two germline ends. The CDR3 is made up of 16 amino acids. The CDR3 DNA sequence: TGCGCCAGCAGCCAAGGTACCGGACAGAGGAACTATGGCTACACCTTC. This sequence encodes CASSQGTGQRNYGYTF.

V gene TRBV9 combines with J gene TRBJ2-1; perhaps TRBD1 as D (5 bases). The germline V gene encodes CDR1 SGDLS and CDR2 YYNGEE. V shed 2 bases and J shed 4 bases, with 10 bases lying between them. This CDR3 spans 14 amino acids. The CDR3 coding sequence is TGTGCCAGCAGCGTGCAGGGCCCTTACAATGAGCAGTTCTTC. Its translation: CASSVQGPYNEQFF. Together with reference TRBV9 and TRBJ2-1, the CDR3 gives the full variable domain: DSGVTQTPKHLITATGQRVTLRCSPRSGDLSVYWYQQSLDQGLQFLIQYYNGEERAKGNILERFSAQQFPDLHSELNLSSLELGDSALYFCASSVQGPYNEQFFGPGTRLTVL.

V usage is TRBV2 and J usage is TRBJ2-1; TRBD2 agrees at 12 bases. The V segment lost 6 bases and the J segment 9 bases; nucleotides outside the gene matches: 9. Germline CDR1 reads SNHLY; CDR2 reads FYNNEI. The CDR3 is 15 residues long. This chain's CDR3 is CASRTTSGRYTEQFF. CDR3 bases: TGTGCCAGCAGGACGACTAGCGGGAGATATACTGAGCAGTTCTTC.

CDR3 nucleotides: TGTGCCAGCAGTGCAGAGGATTCCTCTGGAAACACCATATATTTT. Protein product: CASSAEDSSGNTIYF. The chain couples TRBV2 to TRBJ1-3; no definite D call. The germline V and J ends were trimmed by 4 bases and 0 bases, with 10 bases remaining between them. This CDR3 spans 15 amino acids. Germline V gives CDR1 SNHLY, CDR2 FYNNEI.